This TCR beta chain was found in a study of blood T cell repertoires in COVID-19. V shed 3 bases, J shed 7 bases, and the junction held 11 bases outside the gene matches. CDR1 is WNHNN, CDR2 SYGVQD, per germline (reference sequence). The CDR3 runs to 17 residues. Source study methods: It was from reference gene primer amplification that nucleated cell counts were estimated. Sequencing used immunoSEQ multiplex PCR; TCRdb keeps in-frame clones, though not all of them. Clone size and the V and J calls come from that table; the DNA yielded D and trimming. This sample carries about 160,000 clones, about four fifths of them seen once, and the ten largest clones take roughly 3.5%. In this sample, this clone turned up a few times.

This sequence originates from a woman aged 55 to 70 who had recovered from COVID-19. Sequencing was done on a sample of PBMCs or T cells enriched from blood (not recorded which). This chain links TRBV10-1 with TRBJ2-1; 11 bases are shared with TRBD1. The CDR3 region is CASSDPEWTGGRNEQFF. The DNA for the CDR3 is TGCGCCAGCAGTGATCCTGAATGGACAGGGGGCAGGAATGAGCAGTTCTTC.